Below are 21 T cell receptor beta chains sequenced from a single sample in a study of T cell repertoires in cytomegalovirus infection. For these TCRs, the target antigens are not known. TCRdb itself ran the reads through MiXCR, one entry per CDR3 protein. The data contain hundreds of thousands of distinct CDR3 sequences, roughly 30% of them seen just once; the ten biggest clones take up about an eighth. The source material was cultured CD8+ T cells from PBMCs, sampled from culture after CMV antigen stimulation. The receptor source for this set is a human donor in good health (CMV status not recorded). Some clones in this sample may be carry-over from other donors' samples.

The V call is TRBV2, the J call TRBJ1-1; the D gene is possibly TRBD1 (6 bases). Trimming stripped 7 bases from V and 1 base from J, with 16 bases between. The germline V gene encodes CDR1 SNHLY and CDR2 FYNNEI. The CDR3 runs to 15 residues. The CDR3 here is CASKGIQGKNTEAFF. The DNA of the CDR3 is TGTGCCAGCAAGGGGATACAGGGAAAGAACACTGAAGCTTTCTTT.

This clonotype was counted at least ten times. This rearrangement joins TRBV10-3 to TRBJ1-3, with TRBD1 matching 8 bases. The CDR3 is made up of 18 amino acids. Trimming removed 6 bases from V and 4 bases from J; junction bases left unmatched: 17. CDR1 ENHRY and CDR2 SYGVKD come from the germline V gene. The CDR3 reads CAIRPGSGGALGGNTIYF. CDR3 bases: TGTGCCATCAGACCTGGATCAGGGGGCGCACTTGGGGGAAACACCATATATTTT.

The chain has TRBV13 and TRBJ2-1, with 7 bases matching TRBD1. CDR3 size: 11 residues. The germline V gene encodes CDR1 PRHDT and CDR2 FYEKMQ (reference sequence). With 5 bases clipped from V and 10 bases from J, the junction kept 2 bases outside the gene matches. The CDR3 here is CASSGTVEQFF. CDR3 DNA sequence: TGTGCCAGCAGCGGGACAGTCGAGCAGTTCTTC.

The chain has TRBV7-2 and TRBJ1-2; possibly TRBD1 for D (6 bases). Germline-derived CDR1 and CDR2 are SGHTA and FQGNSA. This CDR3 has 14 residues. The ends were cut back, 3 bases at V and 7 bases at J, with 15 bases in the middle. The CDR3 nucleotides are TGTGCCAGCAGCTTTCCCAACAGGGAAGCTGGCTACACCTTC. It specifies CASSFPNREAGYTF. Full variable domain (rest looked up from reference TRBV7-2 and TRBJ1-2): GAGVSQSPSNKVTEKGKDVELRCDPISGHTALYWYRQSLGQGLEFLIYFQGNSAPDKSGLPSDRFSAERTGGSVSTLTIQRTQQEDSAVYLCASSFPNREAGYTFGSGTRLTVV.

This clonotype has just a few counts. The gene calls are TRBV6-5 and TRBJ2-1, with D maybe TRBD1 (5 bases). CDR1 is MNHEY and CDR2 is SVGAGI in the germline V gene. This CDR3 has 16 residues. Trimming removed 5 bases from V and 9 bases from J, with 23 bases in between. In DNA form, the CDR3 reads TGTGCCAGCAGTCCCCTGACAGAAACTTCTGTCGGTGAGCAGTTCTTC. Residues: CASSPLTETSVGEQFF.

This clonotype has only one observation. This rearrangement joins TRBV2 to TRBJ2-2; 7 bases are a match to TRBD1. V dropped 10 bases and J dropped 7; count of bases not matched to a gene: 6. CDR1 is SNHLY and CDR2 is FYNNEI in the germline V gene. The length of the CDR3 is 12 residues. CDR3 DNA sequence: TGTGCCAAAGACAGGGAAAACGGGGAGCTGTTTTTT. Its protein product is CAKDRENGELFF.

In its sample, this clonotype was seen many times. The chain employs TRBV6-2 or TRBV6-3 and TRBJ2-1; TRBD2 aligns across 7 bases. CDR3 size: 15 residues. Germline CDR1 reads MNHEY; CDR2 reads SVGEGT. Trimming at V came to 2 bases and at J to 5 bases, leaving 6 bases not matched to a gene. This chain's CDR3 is CASSYGGGGHNEQFF. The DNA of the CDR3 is TGTGCCAGCAGTTACGGCGGGGGTGGACACAATGAGCAGTTCTTC.

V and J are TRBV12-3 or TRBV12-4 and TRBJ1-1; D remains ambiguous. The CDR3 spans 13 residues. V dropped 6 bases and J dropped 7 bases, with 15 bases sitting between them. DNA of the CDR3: TGTGCCAGCAGCAGCAGTGGTCGGGGTGAAGCTTTCTTT. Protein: CASSSSGRGEAFF.

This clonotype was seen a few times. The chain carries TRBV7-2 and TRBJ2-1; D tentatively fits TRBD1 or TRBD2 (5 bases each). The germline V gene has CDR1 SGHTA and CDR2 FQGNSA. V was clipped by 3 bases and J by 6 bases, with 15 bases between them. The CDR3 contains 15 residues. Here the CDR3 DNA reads TGTGCCAGCAGCTTTTTGGGGGTTGGAGTCAATGAGCAGTTCTTC. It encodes CASSFLGVGVNEQFF.

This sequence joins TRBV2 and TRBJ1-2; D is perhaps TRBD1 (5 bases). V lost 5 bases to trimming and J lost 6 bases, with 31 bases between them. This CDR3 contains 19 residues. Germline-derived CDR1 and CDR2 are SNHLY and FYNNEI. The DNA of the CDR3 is TGTGCCAGCAGTAACCCGGGACGCCAGTCGAGTAGTACTTTCAATGGCTACACCTTC. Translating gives CASSNPGRQSSSTFNGYTF.

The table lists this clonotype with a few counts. The CDR3 loop reads CASSYSSKTQYF. The DNA for the CDR3 is TGTGCCAGCAGTTACTCCTCGAAGACCCAGTACTTC. The chain is built from TRBV6-6 and TRBJ2-5, with D unresolved. V was trimmed by 0 bases and J by 6 bases, leaving 5 bases between them. CDR3 length: 12 amino acids. The germline V gene encodes CDR1 MNHNY and CDR2 SVGAGI (reference sequence).

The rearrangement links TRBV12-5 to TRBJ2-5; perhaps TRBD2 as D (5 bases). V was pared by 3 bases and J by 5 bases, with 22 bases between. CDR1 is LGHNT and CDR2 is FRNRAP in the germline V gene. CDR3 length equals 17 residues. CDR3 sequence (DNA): TGTGCTAGTGGTTTCACTCACCCGGGATTACGAGACGAGACCCAGTACTTC. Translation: CASGFTHPGLRDETQYF.

The CDR3 DNA is TGCAGCGTAAATACCGGGACAAAGGAAAAACTGTTTTTT. Translating gives CSVNTGTKEKLFF. The chain is built from TRBV29-1 and TRBJ1-4; tentative D call: TRBD1 (6 bases). Germline V gene data show CDR1 as SQVTM and CDR2 as ANQGSEA. The CDR3 is 13 amino acids. V was pared by 6 bases and J by 8 bases, with 16 bases between.

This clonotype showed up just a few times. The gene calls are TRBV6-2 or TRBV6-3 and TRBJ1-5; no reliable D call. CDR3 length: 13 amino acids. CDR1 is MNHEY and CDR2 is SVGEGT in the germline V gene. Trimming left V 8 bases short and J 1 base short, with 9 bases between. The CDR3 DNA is TGTGCCAGCGCCTCGGGCAGCAATCAGCCCCAGCATTTT. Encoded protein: CASASGSNQPQHF.

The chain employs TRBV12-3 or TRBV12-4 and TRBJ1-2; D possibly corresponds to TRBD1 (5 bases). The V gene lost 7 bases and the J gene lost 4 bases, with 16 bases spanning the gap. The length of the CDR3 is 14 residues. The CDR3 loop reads CASTLHGTGYGYTF. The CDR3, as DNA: TGTGCCAGCACACTACATGGGACCGGCTATGGCTACACCTTC.

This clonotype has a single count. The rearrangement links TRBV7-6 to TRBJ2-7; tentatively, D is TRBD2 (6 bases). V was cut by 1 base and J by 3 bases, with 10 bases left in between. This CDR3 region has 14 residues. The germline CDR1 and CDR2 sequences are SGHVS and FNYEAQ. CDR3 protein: CASSLEGGHYEQYF. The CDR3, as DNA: TGTGCCAGCAGCTTAGAGGGAGGTCACTACGAGCAGTACTTC.

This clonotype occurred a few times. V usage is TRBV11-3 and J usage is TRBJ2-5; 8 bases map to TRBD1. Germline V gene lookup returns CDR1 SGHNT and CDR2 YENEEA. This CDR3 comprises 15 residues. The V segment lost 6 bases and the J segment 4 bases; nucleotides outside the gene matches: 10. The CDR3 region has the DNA TGTGCCAGCAGTGACTCAGGGGGCGGGGTAGAGACCCAGTACTTC. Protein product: CASSDSGGGVETQYF.

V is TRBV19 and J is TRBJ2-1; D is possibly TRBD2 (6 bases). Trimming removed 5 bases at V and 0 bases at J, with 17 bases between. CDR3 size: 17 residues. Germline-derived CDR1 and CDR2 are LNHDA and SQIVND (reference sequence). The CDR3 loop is CASSGLRETSSYNEQFF. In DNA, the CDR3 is TGTGCCAGTAGTGGACTCAGGGAGACTAGCTCCTACAATGAGCAGTTCTTC. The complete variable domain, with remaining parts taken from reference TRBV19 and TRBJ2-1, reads DGGITQSPKYLFRKEGQNVTLSCEQNLNHDAMYWYRQDPGQGLRLIYYSQIVNDFQKGDIAEGYSVSREKKESFPLTVTSAQKNPTAFYLCASSGLRETSSYNEQFFGPGTRLTVL.

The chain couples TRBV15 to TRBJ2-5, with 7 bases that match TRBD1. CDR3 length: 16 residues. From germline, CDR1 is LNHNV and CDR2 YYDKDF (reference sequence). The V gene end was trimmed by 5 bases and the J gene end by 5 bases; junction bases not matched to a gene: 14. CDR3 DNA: TGTGCCACCAGCTCAAGGGTGACAGGGCGGTTGGAGACCCAGTACTTC. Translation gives CATSSRVTGRLETQYF.

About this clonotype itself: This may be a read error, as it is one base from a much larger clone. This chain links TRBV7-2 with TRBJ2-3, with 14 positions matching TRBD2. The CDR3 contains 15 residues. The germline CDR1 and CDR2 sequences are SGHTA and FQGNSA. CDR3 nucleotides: TGTGTCAGCAGCCTCGGGACTAGCGGGGGCAATACGCAGTATTTT. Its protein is CVSSLGTSGGNTQYF.

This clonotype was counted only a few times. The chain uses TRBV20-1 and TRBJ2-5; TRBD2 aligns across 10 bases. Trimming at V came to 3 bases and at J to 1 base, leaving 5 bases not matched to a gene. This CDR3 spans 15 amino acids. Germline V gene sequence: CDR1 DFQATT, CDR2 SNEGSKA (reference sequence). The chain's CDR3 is CSARIAGGFQETQYF. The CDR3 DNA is TGCAGTGCTAGGATAGCGGGGGGTTTCCAAGAGACCCAGTACTTC.